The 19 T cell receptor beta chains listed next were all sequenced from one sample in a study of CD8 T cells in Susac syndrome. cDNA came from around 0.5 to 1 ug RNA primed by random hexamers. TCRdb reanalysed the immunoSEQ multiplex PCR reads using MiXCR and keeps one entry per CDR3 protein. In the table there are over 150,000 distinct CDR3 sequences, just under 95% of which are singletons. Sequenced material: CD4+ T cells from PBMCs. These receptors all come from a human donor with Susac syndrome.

The CDR3 DNA is TGTGCCAGCAGCGTAGCGGGGGGACAGGGGTACGAGCAGTACTTC. Its translation is CASSVAGGQGYEQYF. The V gene is TRBV9, the J gene TRBJ2-7; 10 nucleotides line up with TRBD1. Trimming at V came to 0 bases and at J to 4 bases, leaving 4 bases not matched to a gene. Germline CDR1 SGDLS, CDR2 YYNGEE. The CDR3 extends over 15 amino acids.

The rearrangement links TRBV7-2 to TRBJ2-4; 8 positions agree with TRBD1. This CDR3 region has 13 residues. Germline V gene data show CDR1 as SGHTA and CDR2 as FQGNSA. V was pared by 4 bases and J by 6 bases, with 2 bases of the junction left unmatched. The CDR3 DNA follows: TGTGCCAGCAGCTCCGACAGGGGAAACATTCAGTACTTC. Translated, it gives CASSSDRGNIQYF.

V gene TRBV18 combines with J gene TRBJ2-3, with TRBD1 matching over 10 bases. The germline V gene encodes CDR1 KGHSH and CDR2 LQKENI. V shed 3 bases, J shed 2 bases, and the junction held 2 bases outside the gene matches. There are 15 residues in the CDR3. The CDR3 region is CASSPRQGATDTQYF. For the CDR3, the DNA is TGTGCCAGCTCACCTCGACAGGGGGCCACAGATACGCAGTATTTT.

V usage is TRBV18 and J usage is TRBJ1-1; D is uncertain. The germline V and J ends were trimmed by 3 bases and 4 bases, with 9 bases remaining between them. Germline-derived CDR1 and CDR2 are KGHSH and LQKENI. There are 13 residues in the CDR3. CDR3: CASSPLESTEAFF. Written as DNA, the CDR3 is TGTGCCAGCTCACCCTTAGAGAGCACTGAAGCTTTCTTT.

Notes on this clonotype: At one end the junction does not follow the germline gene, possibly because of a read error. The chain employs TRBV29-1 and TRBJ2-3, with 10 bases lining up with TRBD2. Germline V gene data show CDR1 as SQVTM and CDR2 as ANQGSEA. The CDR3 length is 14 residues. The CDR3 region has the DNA TGCAGCGTGGAAGCTAGCGGGAGTACAGATACGCAGTATTTT. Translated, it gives CSVEASGSTDTQYF.

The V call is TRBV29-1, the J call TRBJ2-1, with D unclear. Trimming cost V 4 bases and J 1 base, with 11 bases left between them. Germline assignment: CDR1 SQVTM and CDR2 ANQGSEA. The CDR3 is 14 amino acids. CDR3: CSVGGRASYNEQFF. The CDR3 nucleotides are TGCAGCGTTGGTGGCAGAGCATCCTACAATGAGCAGTTCTTC.

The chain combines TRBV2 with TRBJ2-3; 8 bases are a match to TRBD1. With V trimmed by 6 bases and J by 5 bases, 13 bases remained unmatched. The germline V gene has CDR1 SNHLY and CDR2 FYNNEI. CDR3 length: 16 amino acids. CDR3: CASRDLDRVVGDTQYF. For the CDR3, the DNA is TGTGCCAGCAGGGACTTGGACAGGGTGGTAGGAGATACGCAGTATTTT.

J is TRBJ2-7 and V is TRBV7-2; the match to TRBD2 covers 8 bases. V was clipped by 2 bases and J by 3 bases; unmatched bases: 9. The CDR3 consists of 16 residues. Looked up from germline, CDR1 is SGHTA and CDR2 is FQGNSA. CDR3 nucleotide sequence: TGTGCCAGCAGCTTAACGGGTAGGACTAGCTGCTACGAGCAGTACTTC. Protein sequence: CASSLTGRTSCYEQYF.

CDR3 nucleotide sequence: TGCGCCAGCAGCTTAAAGACACGACATTCGAACACTGAAGCTTTCTTT. Protein product: CASSLKTRHSNTEAFF. V usage is TRBV5-1 and J usage is TRBJ1-1; D gene unclear. Germline CDR1 SGHRS, CDR2 YFSETQ. Between the trimmed V and J ends, which lost 2 bases and 1 base, there was a span of 15 bases. The CDR3 runs 16 residues.

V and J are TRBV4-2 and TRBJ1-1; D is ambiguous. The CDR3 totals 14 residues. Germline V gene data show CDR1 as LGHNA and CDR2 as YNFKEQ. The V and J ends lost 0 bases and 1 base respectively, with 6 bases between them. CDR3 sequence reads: CASSQEFPNTEAFF. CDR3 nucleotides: TGTGCCAGCAGCCAAGAGTTCCCGAACACTGAAGCTTTCTTT.

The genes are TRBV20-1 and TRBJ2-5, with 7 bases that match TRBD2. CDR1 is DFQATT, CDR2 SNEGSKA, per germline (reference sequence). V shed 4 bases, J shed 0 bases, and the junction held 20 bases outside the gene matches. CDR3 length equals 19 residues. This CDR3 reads CSATNSGGGGPSYQETQYF. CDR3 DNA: TGCAGTGCTACTAACTCGGGGGGAGGCGGACCTTCGTACCAAGAGACCCAGTACTTC.

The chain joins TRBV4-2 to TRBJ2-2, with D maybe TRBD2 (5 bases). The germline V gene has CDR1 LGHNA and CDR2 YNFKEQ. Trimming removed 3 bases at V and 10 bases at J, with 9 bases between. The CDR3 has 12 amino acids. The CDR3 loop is CASSQGVEELFF. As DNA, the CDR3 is TGTGCCAGCAGCCAGGGAGTCGAGGAGCTGTTTTTT.

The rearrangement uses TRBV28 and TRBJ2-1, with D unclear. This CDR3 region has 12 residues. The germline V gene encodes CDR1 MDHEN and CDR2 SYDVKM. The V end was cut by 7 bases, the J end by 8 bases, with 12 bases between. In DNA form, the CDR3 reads TGTGCCAGCACCTCAAGTAGGGATGAGCAGTTCTTC. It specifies CASTSSRDEQFF.

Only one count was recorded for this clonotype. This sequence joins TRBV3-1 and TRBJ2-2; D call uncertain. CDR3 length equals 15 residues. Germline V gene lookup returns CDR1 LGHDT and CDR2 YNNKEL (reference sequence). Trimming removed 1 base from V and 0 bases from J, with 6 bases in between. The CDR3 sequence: CASSQAVTNTGELFF. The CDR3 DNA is TGTGCCAGCAGCCAAGCGGTGACGAACACCGGGGAGCTGTTTTTT. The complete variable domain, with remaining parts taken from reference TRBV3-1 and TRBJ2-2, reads DTAVSQTPKYLVTQMGNDKSIKCEQNLGHDTMYWYKQDSKKFLKIMFSYNNKELIINETVPNRFSPKSPDKAHLNLHINSLELGDSAVYFCASSQAVTNTGELFFGEGSRLTVL.

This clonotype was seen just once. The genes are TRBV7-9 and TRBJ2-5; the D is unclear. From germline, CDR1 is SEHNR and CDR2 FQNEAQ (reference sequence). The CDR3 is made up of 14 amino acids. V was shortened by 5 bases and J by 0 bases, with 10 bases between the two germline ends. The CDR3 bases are TGTGCCAGCAGCCCAAAGGCTTACCAAGAGACCCAGTACTTC. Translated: CASSPKAYQETQYF.

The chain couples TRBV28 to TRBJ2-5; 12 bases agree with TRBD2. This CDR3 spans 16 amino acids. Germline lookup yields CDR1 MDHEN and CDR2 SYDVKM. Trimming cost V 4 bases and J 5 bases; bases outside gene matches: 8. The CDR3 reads CASSSTSGRPKETQYF. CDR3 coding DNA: TGTGCCAGCAGTTCCACTAGCGGGAGGCCCAAGGAGACCCAGTACTTC.

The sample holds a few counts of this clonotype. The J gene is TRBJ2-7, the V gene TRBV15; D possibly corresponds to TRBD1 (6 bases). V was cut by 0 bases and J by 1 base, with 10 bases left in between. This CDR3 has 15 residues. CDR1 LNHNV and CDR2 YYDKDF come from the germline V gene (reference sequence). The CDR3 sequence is CATSRDWQGSYEQYF. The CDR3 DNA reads TGTGCCACCAGCAGAGATTGGCAGGGGTCCTACGAGCAGTACTTC.

In nucleotides, the CDR3 is TGTGCCAGCTCATCACAGGGGGCGGTCGGAGAAAAACTGTTTTTT. As protein: CASSSQGAVGEKLFF. This chain joins TRBV18 and TRBJ1-4; TRBD1 agrees at 9 bases. The ends lost 5 bases at V and 8 bases at J; junction bases unmatched: 9. CDR3 length: 15 amino acids. Germline CDR1 KGHSH, CDR2 LQKENI.

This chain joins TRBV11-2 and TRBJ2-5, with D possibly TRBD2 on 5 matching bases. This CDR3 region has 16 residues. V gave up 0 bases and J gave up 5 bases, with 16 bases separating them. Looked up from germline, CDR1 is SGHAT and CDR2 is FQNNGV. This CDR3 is CASSLDLASPKETQYF. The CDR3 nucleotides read TGTGCCAGCAGCTTAGATCTCGCTAGCCCAAAGGAGACCCAGTACTTC.